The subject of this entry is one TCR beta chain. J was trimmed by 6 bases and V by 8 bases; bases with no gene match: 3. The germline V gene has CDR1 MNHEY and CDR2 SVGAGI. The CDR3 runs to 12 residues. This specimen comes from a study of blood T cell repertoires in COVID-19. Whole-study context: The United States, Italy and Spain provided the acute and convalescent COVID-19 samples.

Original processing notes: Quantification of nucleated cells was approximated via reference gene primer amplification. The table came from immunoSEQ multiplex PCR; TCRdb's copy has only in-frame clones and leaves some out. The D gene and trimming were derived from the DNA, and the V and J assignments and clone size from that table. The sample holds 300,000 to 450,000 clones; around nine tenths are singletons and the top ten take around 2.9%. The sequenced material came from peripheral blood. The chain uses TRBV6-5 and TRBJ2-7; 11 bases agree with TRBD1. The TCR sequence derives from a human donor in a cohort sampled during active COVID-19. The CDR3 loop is CASRTGGGEQYF. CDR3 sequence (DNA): TGTGCCAGCCGGACAGGGGGCGGCGAGCAGTACTTC.